This TCR beta chain stems from a study of PD-1 blockade in classical Hodgkin lymphoma. In the study overall: Patients were treated with nivolumab at 3 mg/kg, and this was given intravenously every 2 weeks.

Remarks on this clone: Its antigen is as yet unknown.

General study results and limits: Newly diagnosed patients and complete responders had comparable diversity at baseline. CD4+ TCR diversity rose significantly by C4D1, and CD8+ TCR diversity did not.

Each patient's relapse followed autologous stem cell transplantation, and brentuximab vedotin exposure varied. Data came from immunoSEQ multiplex PCR; TCRdb stores just in-frame clones and leaves some out. The profile shows about 11,000 clones, roughly four fifths of them singletons. With 3 bases clipped from V and 4 bases from J, the junction kept 6 bases outside the gene matches. Per germline, CDR1 KGHSH and CDR2 LQKENI. The CDR3 totals 16 residues. Sample: peripheral blood mononuclear cells (PBMCs), taken at baseline. This TCR was sampled from a human donor with classical Hodgkin lymphoma. This chain connects TRBV18 to TRBJ2-2; 9 bases fit TRBD1. CDR3: CASSPSGQGSTGELFF. In DNA form, the CDR3 reads TGTGCCAGCTCACCTTCGGGACAGGGCAGCACCGGGGAGCTGTTTTTT.